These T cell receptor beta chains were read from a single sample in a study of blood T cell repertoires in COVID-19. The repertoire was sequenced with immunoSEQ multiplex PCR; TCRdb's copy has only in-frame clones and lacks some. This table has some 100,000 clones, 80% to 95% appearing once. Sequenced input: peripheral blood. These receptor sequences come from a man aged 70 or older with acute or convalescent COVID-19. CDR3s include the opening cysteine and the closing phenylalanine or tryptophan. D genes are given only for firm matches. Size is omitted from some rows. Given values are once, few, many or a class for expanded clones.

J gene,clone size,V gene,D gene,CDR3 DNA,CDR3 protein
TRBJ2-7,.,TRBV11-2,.,TGTGCCAGCAGCTTAGTTGGGGCCGGGTCGAACTCCGAGCAGTACTTC,CASSLVGAGSNSEQYF
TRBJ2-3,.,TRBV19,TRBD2,TGTGCCAGCACCTCCCAAGCGGGGGGGACAGATACGCAGTATTTT,CASTSQAGGTDTQYF
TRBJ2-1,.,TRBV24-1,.,TGTGCCACCAGTCCAACAGGGACACTAAACAATGAGCAGTTCTTC,CATSPTGTLNNEQFF
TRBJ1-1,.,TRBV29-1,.,TGCAGCGTTAGGGACAACCTGAACACTGAAGCTTTCTTT,CSVRDNLNTEAFF
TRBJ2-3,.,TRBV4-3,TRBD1,TGCGCCAGCAGTCCCGGACAGGGTGGCGCAGATACGCAGTATTTT,CASSPGQGGADTQYF
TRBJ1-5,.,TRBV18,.,TGTGCCAGCTCACCCGACAGTTATCAGCCCCAGCATTTT,CASSPDSYQPQHF
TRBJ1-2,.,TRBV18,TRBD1,TGTGCCAGCTCGCCGACAGGGGAATATGGCTACACCTTC,CASSPTGEYGYTF
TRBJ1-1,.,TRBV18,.,TGTGCCAGCTCACCACCGAACTCTGGGGGGGCTAATAGAAACACTGAAGCTTTCTTT,CASSPPNSGGANRNTEAFF
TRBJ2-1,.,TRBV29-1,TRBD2,TGCAGCGTTGAACCTAGCGGGAGAGGGGATGAGCAGTTCTTC,CSVEPSGRGDEQFF
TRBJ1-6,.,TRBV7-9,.,TGTGCCAGCAGCTTAGATACTAGAAATTCACCCCTCCACTTT,CASSLDTRNSPLHF
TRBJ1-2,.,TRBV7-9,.,TGTGCCAGCAGCCCCAGGCTTGGTGGCTACACCTTC,CASSPRLGGYTF
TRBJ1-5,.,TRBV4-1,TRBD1,TGCGCCAGCAGCCAAGATGGTACAGGGGGAGGCAATCAGCCCCAGCATTTT,CASSQDGTGGGNQPQHF
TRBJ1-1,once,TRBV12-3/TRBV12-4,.,TGTGCCAGCAGTCACCGGTACACTGAAGCTTTCTTT,CASSHRYTEAFF
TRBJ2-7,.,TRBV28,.,TGTGCCAGCAGAACCCCACCGGGACATGAGACCTACGAGCAGTACTTC,CASRTPPGHETYEQYF
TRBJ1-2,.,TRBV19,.,TGTGCCAGTACCAAACAGGGCCTAGGATCCTATGGCTACACCTTC,CASTKQGLGSYGYTF
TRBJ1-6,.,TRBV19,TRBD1,TGTGCCAGTAGTAGGGGGACAGGGAGCTCCTATAATTCACCCCTCCACTTT,CASSRGTGSSYNSPLHF
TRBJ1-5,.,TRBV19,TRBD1,TGTGCCAGCAAAGGAGTTGGCAGGGGGGTTTATCAGCCCCAGCATTTT,CASKGVGRGVYQPQHF
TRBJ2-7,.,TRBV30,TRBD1,TGTGCCTGGAGTGGGGACAGCAGCTCCTACGAGCAGTACTTC,CAWSGDSSSYEQYF
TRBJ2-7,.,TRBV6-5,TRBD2,TGTGCCAGCAGACCTCCTAGCGGGGGTCCCTACGAGCAGTACTTC,CASRPPSGGPYEQYF
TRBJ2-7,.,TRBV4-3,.,TGCGCCAGCAGCCGAGAGAATGGGCTGGGAGATAAGTACTTC,CASSRENGLGDKYF
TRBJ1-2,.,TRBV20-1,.,TGCAGTGCTAGTACAGGAAGAGCTAACTATGGCTACACCTTC,CSASTGRANYGYTF
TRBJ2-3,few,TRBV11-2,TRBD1,TGTGCCAGCAGCTCGTACAGGGGGTCAGATACGCAGTATTTT,CASSSYRGSDTQYF
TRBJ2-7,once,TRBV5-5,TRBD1,TGTGCCAGCAGCTTGGGACAGGGGGCCTACGAGCAGTACTTC,CASSLGQGAYEQYF
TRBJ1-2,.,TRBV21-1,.,TGTGCCAGCAGCAGAAAAAACCGGGACAGGGGGAGTTATGGCTACACCTTC,CASSRKNRDRGSYGYTF
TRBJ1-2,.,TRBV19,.,TGTGCCACCAATGGACTAGCGGGATGGGACCCCGGCTACACCTTC,CATNGLAGWDPGYTF
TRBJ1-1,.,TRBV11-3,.,TGTGCCAGCAGCCAAAATAGGGGTATCGGGACTGAAGCTTTCTTT,CASSQNRGIGTEAFF
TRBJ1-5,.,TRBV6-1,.,TGTGCCAGCAGTGAGCCCCGCAGGAACCAGCCCCAGCATTTT,CASSEPRRNQPQHF
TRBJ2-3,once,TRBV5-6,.,TGTGCCAGCAGCTCTAGGGGACATCTCACAGATACGCAGTATTTT,CASSSRGHLTDTQYF
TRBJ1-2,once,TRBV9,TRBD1,TGTGCCAGCAGCGTAGGGACAGGGGGCGGCTATGGCTACACCTTC,CASSVGTGGGYGYTF
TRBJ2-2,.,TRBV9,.,TGTGCCAGCAGCGTAGCTCCGAACACCGGGGAGCTGTTTTTT,CASSVAPNTGELFF
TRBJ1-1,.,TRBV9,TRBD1,TGTGCCAGCAGCCCACGGACAGGGGGCGAGGTAGCTTTCTTT,CASSPRTGGEVAFF
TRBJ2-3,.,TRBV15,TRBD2,TGTGCCACCAGCAGTGGGAGGGGACTAGCGGGGGGGCTGGCAGATACGCAGTATTTT,CATSSGRGLAGGLADTQYF
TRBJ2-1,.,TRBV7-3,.,TGTGCCAGCAGCCCTTCCTACAATGAGCAGTTCTTC,CASSPSYNEQFF
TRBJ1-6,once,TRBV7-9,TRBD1,TGTGCCAGCAGCTCAAGGGACAGGGGTGGCTCACCCCTCCACTTT,CASSSRDRGGSPLHF
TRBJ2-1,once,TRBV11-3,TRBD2,TGTGCCAGCAGCCCGGGACTAGCGTTTAATGAGCAGTTCTTC,CASSPGLAFNEQFF
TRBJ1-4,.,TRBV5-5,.,TGTGCCAGCAGCTTGGGAGGGGCGGGAGAAAAACTGTTTTTT,CASSLGGAGEKLFF
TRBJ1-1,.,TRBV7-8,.,TGTGCCAGCAGCGGAGATGGCAGAAGCACTGAAGCTTTCTTT,CASSGDGRSTEAFF
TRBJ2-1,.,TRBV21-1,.,TGTGCCAGCAGCAATAGGGAGCAGGGGGTGAATGAGCAGTTCTTC,CASSNREQGVNEQFF
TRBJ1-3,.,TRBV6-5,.,TGTGCCAGCAGGACCTCGGGGTCCGGAAACACCATATATTTT,CASRTSGSGNTIYF
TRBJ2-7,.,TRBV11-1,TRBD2,TGTGCCAGCAGCCTTGGGGGGGAGGGCCGCGAGCAGTACTTC,CASSLGGEGREQYF
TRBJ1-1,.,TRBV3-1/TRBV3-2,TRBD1,TGTGCCAGCAGCCAAGGGGCCGGGACAGGGAAAGCTTTCTTT,CASSQGAGTGKAFF
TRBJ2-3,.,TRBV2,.,TGTGCCAGCAAGTCAGGCACTAGCACAGATACGCAGTATTTT,CASKSGTSTDTQYF
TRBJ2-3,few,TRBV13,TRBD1,TGTGCCAGCAGCCCTGGGGGGACAGGGAGCTGGGATACGCAGTATTTT,CASSPGGTGSWDTQYF
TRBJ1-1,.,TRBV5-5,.,TGTGCCAGCAGCTCTCAGTGGTCGACAGCAGATACTGAAGCTTTCTTT,CASSSQWSTADTEAFF